The clone carrying this T cell receptor (beta chain) was counted at least ten times. Antigen unknown. This CDR3 has 17 amino acids. The ends were cut back, 0 bases at V and 9 bases at J, with 22 bases in the middle. Germline-derived CDR1 and CDR2 are LGHDT and YNNKEL (reference sequence). Bone marrow was sampled from every patient at the time of active disease. The library was built from 400 to 500 ng RNA with molecular barcoded adaptors for alpha/delta and beta/gamma chains. Using its own MiXCR run on the reads, TCRdb lists one record per CDR3 protein. Of 35,000 to 40,000 distinct CDR3 sequences in the sample, about 15% were seen once. The record originates from a study of read filtering for tumor transcriptome and immune sequencing. Across the whole study: Mean patient age was approximately 66 years, range about 47 to 85; approximately 18 male, some 14 female.

Study-level points and caveats: Compared with RNA-seq, IR-seq gave much higher clonotype depth and reliability. Approximately 87% of IR-seq clonotypes had a single read, yet these held around 3.5% of reads.

The chain links TRBV3-1 to TRBJ2-3, with D possibly being TRBD1 (5 bases). The source of this sequence is a donor aged 40 or older with multiple myeloma. The sample comprised a population of CD138-negative cells sorted from bone marrow. CDR3 bases: TGTGCCAGCAGCCAAGACTGGGGCATTAGGCCGACCGGGACGCAGTATTTT. Encoded protein: CASSQDWGIRPTGTQYF.